The 32 T cell receptor beta chains below come from one sample, sequenced in a study of TIL therapy for anti-PD-1-resistant metastatic lung cancer. Time point described: pre-treatment sample, taken before nivolumab and TIL therapy. The libraries were made with immunoSEQ v3. Clones were read by immunoSEQ multiplex PCR, and TCRdb kept only the in-frame ones, dropping some. The sample lists over 20,000 clones, roughly 79% occurring once. The sequenced sample was blood, obtained at baseline. The receptors were sampled from a person between 30 and 80 years old with non-small cell lung cancer.

This clone was detected a few times. The chain carries TRBV7-9 and TRBJ1-2; D gene unclear. Germline V CDR1 and CDR2: SEHNR, FQNEAQ (reference sequence). V lost 1 base and J 4 bases, leaving 7 bases between the germline ends. The CDR3 extends over 13 amino acids. The CDR3 DNA follows: TGTGCCAGCAGCTTAGGGCGGATCTATGGCTACACCTTC. This codes for CASSLGRIYGYTF.

The chain carries TRBV2 and TRBJ2-7; 10 positions match TRBD2. V was pared by 7 bases and J by 5 bases, with 8 bases of the junction left unmatched. Germline V CDR1 and CDR2: SNHLY, FYNNEI. The CDR3 length is 14 residues. CDR3: CASTLLAGSDEQYF. For the CDR3, the DNA is TGTGCCAGCACCTTACTAGCGGGAAGCGACGAGCAGTACTTC.

This chain joins TRBV28 and TRBJ1-4; D is uncertain. V dropped 5 bases and J dropped 10 bases, with 11 bases sitting between them. CDR3 length equals 12 residues. CDR1 is MDHEN and CDR2 is SYDVKM in the germline V gene. CDR3 loop: CASSLPDLKLFF. CDR3 sequence (DNA): TGTGCCAGCAGTCTACCCGACTTAAAACTGTTTTTT.

This sequence joins TRBV5-1 and TRBJ2-3; no firm D call. CDR3 length: 15 residues. The V and J ends lost 0 bases and 0 bases respectively, with 8 bases between them. Per the germline V gene, CDR1 is SGHRS and CDR2 is YFSETQ. DNA for the CDR3: TGCGCCAGCAGCTTGGTGGCCGCAAGCACAGATACGCAGTATTTT. It translates to CASSLVAASTDTQYF.

For this clone: Within the sample, other DNA sequences also encode this same CDR3. In nucleotides, the CDR3 is TGTGCCAGCAGTGAAGAGAGCGGAGGACCGGGGGAGCTGTTTTTT. Residues: CASSEESGGPGELFF. The V gene is TRBV6-1, the J gene TRBJ2-2; tentatively, D is TRBD2 (5 bases). Deletions cut 1 base from V and 8 bases from J, with 14 bases between. CDR1 and CDR2 (germline): MNHNS, SASEGT. This CDR3 contains 15 residues.

In its sample, this clone ranks as medium-sized. The chain combines TRBV9 with TRBJ2-1; 7 bases are a match to TRBD1. Trimming at V came to 3 bases and at J to 5 bases, leaving 2 bases not matched to a gene. In germline, CDR1 is SGDLS, CDR2 YYNGEE. The CDR3 has 13 residues. CDR3 amino acids: CASSDRGDNEQFF. The CDR3 DNA reads as TGTGCCAGCAGCGACAGGGGTGACAATGAGCAGTTCTTC. Together with reference TRBV9 and TRBJ2-1, the CDR3 gives the full variable domain: DSGVTQTPKHLITATGQRVTLRCSPRSGDLSVYWYQQSLDQGLQFLIQYYNGEERAKGNILERFSAQQFPDLHSELNLSSLELGDSALYFCASSDRGDNEQFFGPGTRLTVL.

J is TRBJ1-1 and V is TRBV16; D perhaps matches TRBD1 (5 bases). This CDR3 region has 14 residues. Germline CDR1 reads KGHSY; CDR2 reads FQNENV. V was clipped by 4 bases and J by 4 bases, with 13 bases between them. CDR3 nucleotide sequence: TGTGCCAGCAGCCCCCGTAGGGGTGGCACTGAAGCTTTCTTT. Encoded protein: CASSPRRGGTEAFF.

The J gene is TRBJ2-1, the V gene TRBV19, with a weak D call TRBD2 (5 bases). Germline V gives CDR1 LNHDA, CDR2 SQIVND (reference sequence). The CDR3 is made up of 15 amino acids. V was clipped by 3 bases and J by 1 base, with 10 bases between them. DNA for the CDR3: TGTGCCAGTAGTATGGACTCCGGATCCTACAATGAGCAGTTCTTC. Encoded protein: CASSMDSGSYNEQFF.

The chain employs TRBV30 and TRBJ1-1; 9 bases agree with TRBD1. J was trimmed by 5 bases and V by 3 bases; bases with no gene match: 10. Looked up from germline, CDR1 is GTSNPN and CDR2 is SVGIG (reference sequence). CDR3 size: 15 residues. The CDR3 loop is CAWRLNRGRRTEAFF. In nucleotides, the CDR3 is TGTGCCTGGAGACTCAACAGGGGGCGTCGGACTGAAGCTTTCTTT.

J is TRBJ1-6 and V is TRBV14; the D gene is possibly TRBD1 (5 bases). V was pared by 3 bases and J by 8 bases, with 17 bases between. CDR3 length equals 16 residues. Germline V gives CDR1 SGHDN, CDR2 FVKESK. The CDR3 protein is CASSHQGVRRDSPLHF. In DNA form, the CDR3 reads TGTGCCAGCAGCCATCAGGGAGTGAGGCGGGATTCACCCCTCCACTTT.

The rearrangement joins TRBV4-1 to TRBJ2-3; D is perhaps TRBD2 (6 bases). This CDR3 is 16 amino acids long. Per germline, CDR1 MGHRA and CDR2 YSYEKL. Trimming took off 2 bases at V and 1 base at J, with 13 bases between the two ends. CDR3 region: CASSQSGGSRTDTQYF. CDR3 DNA: TGCGCCAGCAGCCAATCCGGAGGGTCTCGCACAGATACGCAGTATTTT.

The chain has TRBV27 and TRBJ2-1, with TRBD2 matching 9 bases. The length of the CDR3 is 17 residues. V lost 4 bases, J lost 0 bases, and 7 bases stayed unmatched. The germline V gene encodes CDR1 MNHEY and CDR2 SMNVEV (reference sequence). The CDR3 nucleotides are TGTGCCAGCAGTTACCCTAGCGGGGCCCACTCCTACAATGAGCAGTTCTTC. Its protein is CASSYPSGAHSYNEQFF.

This clone is medium-sized within its sample. This sequence joins TRBV5-1 and TRBJ1-5; TRBD1 matches at 8 bases. V trimming: 6 bases; J trimming: 0 bases; junction bases outside the gene matches: 11. CDR1 SGHRS and CDR2 YFSETQ come from the germline V gene. The CDR3 spans 17 residues. The CDR3 is CASKDWTGTISNQPQHF. The CDR3 DNA is TGCGCCAGCAAAGACTGGACAGGGACAATTAGCAATCAGCCCCAGCATTTT.

The chain recombines TRBV19 with TRBJ1-5; no clear D gene. CDR1 LNHDA and CDR2 SQIVND come from the germline V gene (reference sequence). The CDR3 contains 15 residues. Trimming removed 11 bases at V and 7 bases at J, with 24 bases between. This chain's CDR3 is CASYLSLSGGQPQHF. In nucleotides, the CDR3 is TGTGCCTCCTACCTATCCCTGTCAGGTGGGCAGCCCCAGCATTTT. The full variable domain, completed using reference TRBV19 and TRBJ1-5, is DGGITQSPKYLFRKEGQNVTLSCEQNLNHDAMYWYRQDPGQGLRLIYYSQIVNDFQKGDIAEGYSVSREKKESFPLTVTSAQKNPTAFYLCASYLSLSGGQPQHFGDGTRLSIL.

This clone was recorded a few times. The rearrangement links TRBV14 to TRBJ1-2, with unresolved D. The CDR3 runs to 12 residues. V was cut by 2 bases and J by 6 bases, with 7 bases left in between. Germline assignment: CDR1 SGHDN and CDR2 FVKESK. Written as DNA, the CDR3 is TGTGCCAGCAGCCAATCTGGGGATGGCTACACCTTC. As protein: CASSQSGDGYTF.

V and J are TRBV7-2 and TRBJ2-4; D possibly corresponds to TRBD1 (6 bases). The V gene's germline CDR1 is SGHTA and CDR2 FQGNSA. This CDR3 spans 15 amino acids. With 5 bases removed from V and 7 bases from J, the gap between germline ends came to 18 bases. The CDR3 is CASSPDLVGGNIQYF. DNA of the CDR3: TGTGCCAGCAGCCCGGATCTTGTTGGGGGCAACATTCAGTACTTC. The whole variable domain, remainder taken from reference TRBV7-2 and TRBJ2-4, is GAGVSQSPSNKVTEKGKDVELRCDPISGHTALYWYRQSLGQGLEFLIYFQGNSAPDKSGLPSDRFSAERTGGSVSTLTIQRTQQEDSAVYLCASSPDLVGGNIQYFGAGTRLSVL.

J is TRBJ1-4 and V is TRBV5-1; the D gene is possibly TRBD1 (5 bases). Germline assignment: CDR1 SGHRS and CDR2 YFSETQ. This CDR3 spans 14 amino acids. Trimming stripped 1 base from V and 5 bases from J, with 9 bases between. CDR3 region: CASSLTGWNEKLFF. The CDR3 DNA follows: TGCGCCAGCAGCTTGACAGGATGGAATGAAAAACTGTTTTTT.

The gene calls are TRBV7-8 and TRBJ2-1; TRBD2 aligns across 9 bases. CDR1 and CDR2 (germline): SGHVS, FQNEAQ. Unmatched junction bases numbered 14, after V lost 4 bases and J lost 7 bases. The CDR3 runs to 17 residues. Written as DNA, the CDR3 is TGTGCCAGCAGCTCACCCCATACCAGCGGGGGGATTAATGAGCAGTTCTTC. Protein: CASSSPHTSGGINEQFF.

The chain has TRBV5-8 and TRBJ2-1; D might be TRBD1 (8 bases). From germline, CDR1 is SGHTS and CDR2 YDEGEE. This CDR3 comprises 15 residues. V was pared by 4 bases and J by 5 bases, with 16 bases between. The CDR3 nucleotides are TGTGCCAGCAGCGCCACAGGGGGGGAAAACAATGAGCAGTTCTTC. It yields the protein CASSATGGENNEQFF.

The chain combines TRBV15 with TRBJ1-1; a weak D match, TRBD1 (5 bases). This CDR3 is 13 amino acids long. V gave up 0 bases and J gave up 6 bases, with 8 bases separating them. Germline V gene data show CDR1 as LNHNV and CDR2 as YYDKDF (reference sequence). CDR3 nucleotide sequence: TGTGCCACCAGCAGAGATCGGGGGGCTGAAGCTTTCTTT. It codes for CATSRDRGAEAFF.

This chain links TRBV30 with TRBJ2-1; 9 nucleotides align to TRBD2. The CDR3 consists of 14 residues. CDR1 and CDR2 from the germline V gene are GTSNPN and SVGIG (reference sequence). Trimming cost V 4 bases and J 7 bases; bases outside gene matches: 8. CDR3 coding DNA: TGTGCCTGGATGAGGCGGGGGGGCCGGAATGAGCAGTTCTTC. The encoded protein is CAWMRRGGRNEQFF.

The chain employs TRBV7-2 and TRBJ2-1; D ambiguous. V was cut by 5 bases and J by 6 bases, with 11 bases left in between. CDR1 and CDR2 from the germline V gene are SGHTA and FQGNSA. The CDR3 runs to 13 residues. Here the CDR3 reads CASSPVMANEQFF. As DNA, the CDR3 is TGTGCCAGCAGCCCTGTGATGGCCAATGAGCAGTTCTTC.

Here the CDR3 reads CASGQGMSGNQPQHF. The CDR3 DNA follows: TGTGCCAGCGGACAGGGGATGTCTGGCAATCAGCCCCAGCATTTT. The chain employs TRBV6-5 and TRBJ1-5; 9 bases are shared with TRBD1. The CDR3 has 15 residues. The V and J ends lost 8 bases and 2 bases, in that order; junction bases with no gene match: 7. Germline-derived CDR1 and CDR2 are MNHEY and SVGAGI.

The chain is built from TRBV7-8 and TRBJ2-7; D remains ambiguous. In germline, CDR1 is SGHVS, CDR2 FQNEAQ. The V end was cut by 3 bases, the J end by 2 bases, with 8 bases between. The CDR3 consists of 13 residues. CDR3 amino acids: CASSFGGPYEQYF. The CDR3 DNA is TGTGCCAGCAGCTTTGGCGGACCCTACGAGCAGTACTTC.

This clone was seen only a few times. The V call is TRBV9, the J call TRBJ2-2; D possibly matches TRBD1 or TRBD2 (5 bases each). The CDR3 has 15 amino acids. Germline-derived CDR1 and CDR2 are SGDLS and YYNGEE. V dropped 3 bases and J dropped 1 base, with 10 bases sitting between them. The CDR3, as DNA: TGTGCCAGCAGCGGACCTGGGGGGAACACCGGGGAGCTGTTTTTT. Its protein is CASSGPGGNTGELFF.

The chain recombines TRBV28 with TRBJ1-3; no definite D call. The germline V gene has CDR1 MDHEN and CDR2 SYDVKM. The CDR3 runs to 14 residues. Trimming took 2 bases from V and 4 from J, leaving 9 bases between them. The CDR3 region has the DNA TGTGCCAGCAGTTTAAGGACTTTAGGAAACACCATATATTTT. Translated, it gives CASSLRTLGNTIYF.

The V call is TRBV27, the J call TRBJ1-6; TRBD1 matches 8 bases. Germline V CDR1 and CDR2: MNHEY, SMNVEV (reference sequence). The V segment lost 1 base and the J segment 7 bases; nucleotides outside the gene matches: 9. The CDR3 contains 17 residues. DNA for the CDR3: TGTGCCAGCAGTTTATTTTGGACAGGGAAGGGGAATTCACCCCTCCACTTT. Its translation: CASSLFWTGKGNSPLHF.

The chain employs TRBV28 and TRBJ2-1, with no clear D. The germline CDR1 and CDR2 sequences are MDHEN and SYDVKM. V was shortened by 10 bases and J by 2 bases, with 9 bases between the two germline ends. The CDR3 runs to 12 residues. Here the CDR3 reads CATRLAYNEQFF. DNA for the CDR3: TGTGCCACACGGTTGGCCTACAATGAGCAGTTCTTC.

The chain is built from TRBV5-1 and TRBJ2-2; TRBD1 matches at 9 bases. The germline V gene encodes CDR1 SGHRS and CDR2 YFSETQ. This CDR3 spans 17 amino acids. V trimming: 3 bases; J trimming: 5 bases; junction bases outside the gene matches: 11. The CDR3 DNA sequence: TGCGCCAGCAGCTGGACCACAGGGGGCGCAGGGACCGGGGAGCTGTTTTTT. Translating gives CASSWTTGGAGTGELFF.

CDR3 residues: CASGNQTGGFYEQYF. CDR3 in DNA: TGTGCCAGCGGAAACCAGACAGGGGGCTTTTACGAGCAGTACTTC. V is TRBV5-4 and J is TRBJ2-7; the match to TRBD1 covers 10 bases. After removal of 7 bases from V and 4 bases from J, the junction contained 11 bases not matched to a gene. The CDR3 is made up of 15 amino acids. The V gene's germline CDR1 is SGHNT and CDR2 YYREEE (reference sequence).

V gene TRBV6-1 combines with J gene TRBJ1-3, with D unclear. The CDR3 is 17 amino acids. Trimming stripped 4 bases from V and 1 base from J, with 17 bases between. Germline V gene sequence: CDR1 MNHNS, CDR2 SASEGT. CDR3 bases: TGTGCCAGCAGTGGAGGGCACCCTGGGTGGTCTGGAAACACCATATATTTT. It is translated as CASSGGHPGWSGNTIYF.

This chain links TRBV7-7 with TRBJ2-2; TRBD2 agrees at 11 bases. V was clipped by 5 bases and J by 5 bases; unmatched bases: 16. Germline V gene sequence: CDR1 SSHAT, CDR2 FNYEAQ (reference sequence). This CDR3 is 19 amino acids long. The CDR3 region is CASSPLVVAGGPNTGELFF. CDR3 DNA: TGTGCCAGCAGCCCCCTGGTGGTAGCGGGAGGGCCAAATACCGGGGAGCTGTTTTTT.